A single sample is the source of the 3 T cell receptor beta chains below, sequenced in a study of neurological immune-mediated disorders. TCRdb called the 5' RACE reads again in MiXCR, with one record for every CDR3 protein. The repertoire includes 110,000 or so distinct CDR3 sequences, more than 2.5% of them detected once, and 1% to 1.5% sits in the top ten. The sequenced sample consisted of PBMCs. These receptors were obtained from a woman in her twenties or thirties with multiple sclerosis.

This clonotype has ten or more counts. V and J are TRBV6-5 and TRBJ2-7; D may be TRBD2 (6 bases). V was shortened by 0 bases and J by 0 bases, with 12 bases between the two germline ends. Germline V gene lookup returns CDR1 MNHEY and CDR2 SVGAGI. The CDR3 contains 16 residues. CDR3 in amino acids: CASSYSTLAYSYEQYF. CDR3 DNA: TGTGCCAGCAGTTACTCGACCCTAGCGTACTCCTACGAGCAGTACTTC.

This clonotype was observed many times. The chain carries TRBV7-8 and TRBJ1-3; TRBD1 might be the D (5 bases). Germline V gives CDR1 SGHVS, CDR2 FQNEAQ. The CDR3 contains 16 residues. V lost 5 bases, J lost 0 bases, and 14 bases lay in between. CDR3 DNA: TGTGCCAGCAGCACACCGACAGCTATCTCTGGAAACACCATATATTTT. It specifies CASSTPTAISGNTIYF.

The table lists this clonotype with many counts. The rearrangement links TRBV20-1 to TRBJ2-4; possible D gene TRBD1, 7 bases. The V end was cut by 6 bases, the J end by 11 bases, with 23 bases between. Germline assignment: CDR1 DFQATT and CDR2 SNEGSKA (reference sequence). The CDR3 is 14 amino acids. The CDR3, as DNA: TGCAGTGCCATTAGACAGGGCGGGGTGCAACTTCAGTACTTC. Its translation is CSAIRQGGVQLQYF.